The clone carrying this TCR beta chain was recorded many times. The antigen remains unidentified. The CDR3 regions of TCR beta were amplified from RNA transcripts. The HTBI primer set was used in a first-round RT-PCR of the TCR CDR3. Each CDR3 protein gets one entry after TCRdb re-called the multiplex PCR reads with MiXCR. The data contain 400,000 or so distinct CDR3 sequences, approximately 14% of them singletons. This sample is part of a study of T cells in Graves' hyperthyroidism and ophthalmopathy. Study background: Sampling of peripheral blood happened at initial diagnosis, prior to any treatment. Findings of the study overall: Most clonotypes expanded in the thyroid (above 0.001) were also present in blood. Stable hyperthyroidism was separated from ophthalmopathy by a model based on 13 V-J features.

The sequencing input was blood. This TCR came from a woman aged 25 to 45 with Graves' ophthalmopathy.

The CDR3 nucleotides are TGTGCCAGCAGTGCCCCTGAATATCCGGGAACCGAGCAGTACTTC. It specifies CASSAPEYPGTEQYF. The chain combines TRBV2 with TRBJ2-7, with a possible D match to TRBD2 (5 bases). Germline CDR1 is SNHLY and CDR2 is FYNNEI. The CDR3 covers 15 residues. Trimming stripped 4 bases from V and 6 bases from J, with 19 bases between.